Each of the 30 T cell receptor beta chains below was sequenced from the same sample in a study of shared T cell receptors in the human thymus. The repertoire was sequenced with immunoSEQ multiplex PCR; TCRdb's copy has only in-frame clones and lacks some. The sample has 700,000 or so clones; approximately 83% are singletons. These data also formed part of another study, on human thymus T cells.

Material: thymocytes. These receptor sequences come from a girl in the first two years of life with a congenital heart defect.

This chain joins TRBV6-1 and TRBJ2-5; 7 bases line up with TRBD1. The germline V gene has CDR1 MNHNS and CDR2 SASEGT. Trimming removed 1 base from V and 4 bases from J; junction bases left unmatched: 6. This CDR3 comprises 15 residues. The CDR3 region is CASSEGQGWSETQYF. In DNA form, the CDR3 reads TGTGCCAGCAGTGAAGGACAGGGTTGGTCAGAGACCCAGTACTTC.

The chain carries TRBV2 and TRBJ1-5; 8 bases agree with TRBD1. J lost 5 bases, V lost 6 bases, and 3 bases had no gene match. This CDR3 has 13 amino acids. The V gene's germline CDR1 is SNHLY and CDR2 FYNNEI. CDR3 in DNA: TGTGCCAGCAGCGACAGGGGCCATCAGCCCCAGCATTTT. Amino acid sequence: CASSDRGHQPQHF.

The chain combines TRBV19 with TRBJ1-1; D uncertain. The V gene lost 4 bases and the J gene lost 4 bases, with 16 bases spanning the gap. The CDR3 totals 15 residues. Germline V gives CDR1 LNHDA, CDR2 SQIVND (reference sequence). CDR3 in amino acids: CASSRISNRGTEAFF. The CDR3 nucleotides read TGTGCCAGTAGTAGGATTAGTAATCGCGGCACTGAAGCTTTCTTT. The full variable domain, its missing parts supplied by reference TRBV19 and TRBJ1-1, is DGGITQSPKYLFRKEGQNVTLSCEQNLNHDAMYWYRQDPGQGLRLIYYSQIVNDFQKGDIAEGYSVSREKKESFPLTVTSAQKNPTAFYLCASSRISNRGTEAFFGQGTRLTVV.

The chain carries TRBV2 and TRBJ1-4, with D possibly being TRBD1 (6 bases). V was trimmed by 8 bases and J by 8 bases, leaving 12 bases between them. This CDR3 comprises 12 residues. From germline, CDR1 is SNHLY and CDR2 FYNNEI. The CDR3 region is CASQKGQEKLFF. In nucleotides, the CDR3 is TGTGCCAGCCAAAAAGGACAGGAAAAACTGTTTTTT.

This sequence joins TRBV4-1 and TRBJ2-5; 7 bases fit TRBD1. There are 16 residues in the CDR3. Looked up from germline, CDR1 is MGHRA and CDR2 is YSYEKL. The J segment lost 5 bases and the V segment lost 1 base, leaving 10 bases of the junction unmatched. The chain's CDR3 is CASSQGTGRDRETQYF. CDR3 DNA sequence: TGCGCCAGCAGCCAAGGGACAGGTCGAGATAGGGAGACCCAGTACTTC.

The V and J genes are TRBV6-7 and TRBJ1-1, with unresolved D. TRBV6-7 is labeled an ORF, and its function is uncertain. The CDR3 loop spans 15 amino acids. With 7 bases removed from V and 3 bases from J, the gap between germline ends came to 18 bases. CDR3 nucleotides: TGTGCCAGCACAGTAAAGCCTCCGCGGTACACTGAAGCTTTCTTT. It encodes CASTVKPPRYTEAFF.

The V gene is TRBV7-4, the J gene TRBJ2-5; 13 bases are a match to TRBD2. V lost 1 base to trimming and J lost 4 bases; unmatched junction nucleotides: 6. CDR1 and CDR2 from the germline V gene are SGHVT and SQSDAQ. CDR3 length: 17 amino acids. CDR3 nucleotides: TGTGCCAGCAGCTTAGGGACTAGCGGGGGACTGAGAGAGACCCAGTACTTC. Translated, it gives CASSLGTSGGLRETQYF.

J is TRBJ2-7 and V is TRBV6-5; D is possibly TRBD1 (6 bases). The ends were cut back, 11 bases at V and 5 bases at J, with 22 bases in the middle. The CDR3 extends over 14 amino acids. Germline CDR1 MNHEY, CDR2 SVGAGI. CDR3 bases: TGTGCCTCCCGGGGCCTACAGGGTCTGAACGAGCAGTACTTC. Its translation: CASRGLQGLNEQYF.

The rearrangement joins TRBV2 to TRBJ1-2; 7 nucleotides line up with TRBD1. Looked up from germline, CDR1 is SNHLY and CDR2 is FYNNEI. This CDR3 has 13 residues. The ends lost 6 bases at V and 6 bases at J; junction bases unmatched: 7. This CDR3 reads CASSGDRNNGYTF. In DNA form, the CDR3 reads TGTGCCAGCAGCGGGGACAGAAATAATGGCTACACCTTC.

V gene TRBV28 combines with J gene TRBJ2-2, with a weak D call TRBD1 (5 bases). V was pared by 2 bases and J by 2 bases, with 6 bases between. Germline CDR1 is MDHEN and CDR2 is SYDVKM. This CDR3 comprises 14 residues. CDR3 bases: TGTGCCAGCAGTTTAGGGGCTAACACCGGGGAGCTGTTTTTT. This encodes CASSLGANTGELFF.

The CDR3 coding sequence is TGTGCCAGCAGCTTAGTGGGCCCCACCTACAATGAGCAGTTCTTC. As protein: CASSLVGPTYNEQFF. The chain is built from TRBV7-2 and TRBJ2-1; D is unclear. This CDR3 region has 15 residues. CDR1 and CDR2 from the germline V gene are SGHTA and FQGNSA. The ends were cut back, 1 base at V and 2 bases at J, with 9 bases in the middle.

This chain links TRBV7-2 with TRBJ1-1; 7 bases match TRBD1. The length of the CDR3 is 15 residues. V was clipped by 3 bases and J by 1 base; unmatched bases: 5. Germline CDR1 reads SGHTA; CDR2 reads FQGNSA. The CDR3, as DNA: TGTGCCAGCAGCTTGGGAGGACAGGCGAACACTGAAGCTTTCTTT. Its protein product is CASSLGGQANTEAFF.

The V gene is TRBV18, the J gene TRBJ2-4; unclear D gene. V gave up 3 bases and J gave up 0 bases, with 12 bases separating them. Germline V gene data show CDR1 as KGHSH and CDR2 as LQKENI. This CDR3 has 16 amino acids. CDR3 DNA sequence: TGTGCCAGCTCACCCGGGTACCTCCTAGCCAAAAACATTCAGTACTTC. Its translation is CASSPGYLLAKNIQYF.

V usage is TRBV7-9 and J usage is TRBJ2-2, with D possibly being TRBD1 (5 bases). This CDR3 has 14 amino acids. The germline V and J ends were trimmed by 3 bases and 2 bases, with 7 bases remaining between them. CDR1 and CDR2 from the germline V gene are SEHNR and FQNEAQ (reference sequence). DNA for the CDR3: TGTGCCAGCAGCTTGACAGCTAACACCGGGGAGCTGTTTTTT. Translated, it gives CASSLTANTGELFF.

The chain is built from TRBV6-4 and TRBJ1-2, with D perhaps matching TRBD1 (5 bases). This CDR3 is 15 amino acids long. V gave up 0 bases and J gave up 8 bases, with 16 bases separating them. CDR1 is MRHNA, CDR2 SNTAGT, per germline. The CDR3 nucleotides are TGTGCCAGCAGTGACTCCCCCCCGGGGGTCAGGGGCTACACCTTC. It specifies CASSDSPPGVRGYTF.

This clone turned up a few times. This chain connects TRBV5-1 to TRBJ1-1, with D hard to call. V dropped 5 bases and J dropped 5 bases, with 13 bases sitting between them. The CDR3 contains 13 residues. Germline assignment: CDR1 SGHRS and CDR2 YFSETQ. CDR3 DNA: TGCGCCAGCAGTTCGGGAATAGGAACTGAAGCTTTCTTT. Encoded protein: CASSSGIGTEAFF.

This chain connects TRBV7-8 to TRBJ1-2; maybe TRBD1 (5 bases). Per germline, CDR1 SGHVS and CDR2 FQNEAQ. The CDR3 covers 16 residues. V was shortened by 3 bases and J by 3 bases, with 17 bases between the two germline ends. Here the CDR3 DNA reads TGTGCCAGCAGCTTTAACCCGGGGACTGGGGACTATGGCTACACCTTC. Protein sequence: CASSFNPGTGDYGYTF. Drawing the rest from reference TRBV7-8 and TRBJ1-2, the complete variable domain is GAGVSQSPRYKVAKRGQDVALRCDPISGHVSLFWYQQALGQGPEFLTYFQNEAQLDKSGLPSDRFFAERPEGSVSTLKIQRTQQEDSAVYLCASSFNPGTGDYGYTFGSGTRLTVV.

This clone was observed a single time. This chain connects TRBV19 to TRBJ1-1; no definite D call. Per the germline V gene, CDR1 is LNHDA and CDR2 is SQIVND (reference sequence). V lost 4 bases and J lost 3, with 9 bases in between. The CDR3 spans 13 residues. The CDR3 DNA sequence: TGTGCCAGTAGTACCCATTCAGACACTGAAGCTTTCTTT. Amino acid sequence: CASSTHSDTEAFF.

On this clone itself: A junction end diverges from the germline sequence, so it may reflect a read error. V usage is TRBV20-1 and J usage is TRBJ1-2; D possibly corresponds to TRBD1 (5 bases). Germline V gives CDR1 DFQATT, CDR2 SNEGSKA (reference sequence). The CDR3 contains 9 residues. The CDR3 loop reads CRWDYGHTF. The CDR3 coding sequence is TGCAGATGGGACTATGGCCACACCTTC.

The rearrangement joins TRBV7-2 to TRBJ2-1; the match to TRBD2 covers 11 bases. Germline V gives CDR1 SGHTA, CDR2 FQGNSA. The CDR3 extends over 14 amino acids. V shed 5 bases, J shed 7 bases, and the junction held 4 bases outside the gene matches. CDR3 in amino acids: CASSLPSGGNEQFF. The CDR3 DNA sequence: TGTGCCAGCAGCCTTCCTAGCGGGGGGAATGAGCAGTTCTTC.

This chain joins TRBV5-8 and TRBJ2-3; 11 bases line up with TRBD2. J gave up 1 base and V 7 bases, and 2 bases lay outside the gene matches. Germline V CDR1 and CDR2: SGHTS, YDEGEE. The CDR3 consists of 14 residues. The CDR3 nucleotides are TGTGCCAGCCCACTAGCGGGGGGCACAGATACGCAGTATTTT. This gives the protein CASPLAGGTDTQYF.

In its sample, this clone was seen once. The chain is built from TRBV7-8 and TRBJ1-1; 8 nucleotides align to TRBD1. V was clipped by 6 bases and J by 5 bases; unmatched bases: 8. Germline V lookup: CDR1 SGHVS, CDR2 FQNEAQ. The CDR3 is 14 amino acids. The CDR3 loop reads CASSLQGASTEAFF. CDR3 coding DNA: TGTGCCAGCAGTCTTCAGGGGGCAAGTACTGAAGCTTTCTTT.

This chain links TRBV4-1 with TRBJ2-3; 9 bases are shared with TRBD2. This CDR3 has 15 residues. V trimming: 4 bases; J trimming: 6 bases; junction bases outside the gene matches: 8. Germline V gene sequence: CDR1 MGHRA, CDR2 YSYEKL. The CDR3 is CASSRSSGGLDTQYF. Here the CDR3 DNA reads TGCGCCAGCAGCCGGAGTAGCGGGGGTTTGGATACGCAGTATTTT.

The chain joins TRBV6-1 to TRBJ1-4; TRBD1 agrees at 7 bases. The CDR3 is 15 amino acids. The V segment lost 6 bases and the J segment 7 bases; nucleotides outside the gene matches: 11. Germline values: CDR1 MNHNS, CDR2 SASEGT. The CDR3 spells CASSRGGTESEKLFF. CDR3 DNA sequence: TGTGCCAGCAGCCGCGGGGGGACAGAGTCTGAAAAACTGTTTTTT.

V and J are TRBV4-1 and TRBJ2-2, with 9 bases fitting TRBD2. Germline-derived CDR1 and CDR2 are MGHRA and YSYEKL. V gave up 0 bases and J gave up 3 bases; unmatched junction bases: 8. The CDR3 extends over 18 amino acids. The CDR3 bases are TGCGCCAGCAGCCAAGACATGTGCGGGGGGGCCGACACCGGGGAGCTGTTTTTT. Protein sequence: CASSQDMCGGADTGELFF.

This rearrangement joins TRBV5-6 to TRBJ2-7; D is unresolved. V lost 3 bases to trimming and J lost 0 bases, with 10 bases between them. Per the germline V gene, CDR1 is SGHDT and CDR2 is YYEEEE. This CDR3 spans 14 amino acids. The CDR3 sequence: CASSYRSRSYEQYF. The CDR3 nucleotides read TGTGCCAGCAGCTATAGGAGCCGCTCCTACGAGCAGTACTTC.

The chain links TRBV4-1 to TRBJ1-5; unclear D gene. The V gene lost 4 bases and the J gene lost 2 bases, with 15 bases spanning the gap. The CDR3 consists of 16 residues. The germline gives CDR1 MGHRA, CDR2 YSYEKL. The CDR3, as DNA: TGCGCCAGCAGCCCGGTACGGTGGTCCGGCAATCAGCCCCAGCATTTT. As protein: CASSPVRWSGNQPQHF.

The chain has TRBV21-1 and TRBJ2-7; the listed D gene, TRBD1, was not tested against the DNA. TRBV21-1 constitutes a pseudogene. CDR3 length equals 14 residues. CDR3 in DNA: TGTGCCAGCAGCCCGGGACAGTCGGACTACGAGCAGTACTTC. Protein sequence: CASSPGQSDYEQYF.

The chain combines TRBV5-1 with TRBJ1-1; no firm D call. The ends were cut back, 0 bases at V and 3 bases at J, with 12 bases in the middle. This CDR3 contains 15 residues. CDR1 is SGHRS and CDR2 is YFSETQ in the germline V gene. DNA for the CDR3: TGCGCCAGCAGCTTGGATCCGGTTCGAGACACTGAAGCTTTCTTT. Residues: CASSLDPVRDTEAFF. Drawing the rest from reference TRBV5-1 and TRBJ1-1, the complete variable domain is KAGVTQTPRYLIKTRGQQVTLSCSPISGHRSVSWYQQTPGQGLQFLFEYFSETQRNKGNFPGRFSGRQFSNSRSEMNVSTLELGDSALYLCASSLDPVRDTEAFFGQGTRLTVV.

This clone was found once. This rearrangement joins TRBV7-2 to TRBJ1-2; perhaps TRBD1 as D (6 bases). The CDR3 is 15 amino acids. Trimming cost V 4 bases and J 5 bases, with 17 bases left between them. Germline CDR1 reads SGHTA; CDR2 reads FQGNSA. Here the CDR3 DNA reads TGTGCCAGCAGCTCCTCCTCACAGGGTTGGTATGGCTACACCTTC. Its translation is CASSSSSQGWYGYTF. Drawing the rest from reference TRBV7-2 and TRBJ1-2, the complete variable domain is GAGVSQSPSNKVTEKGKDVELRCDPISGHTALYWYRQSLGQGLEFLIYFQGNSAPDKSGLPSDRFSAERTGGSVSTLTIQRTQQEDSAVYLCASSSSSQGWYGYTFGSGTRLTVV.